The clone carrying this T cell receptor (beta chain) was seen a handful of times. Its antigen remains unidentified. This sample is drawn from a study of blood T cells in healthy people across ages. CDR3 length: 15 residues. Looked up from germline, CDR1 is MGHDK and CDR2 is SYGVNS. Trimming cost V 5 bases and J 3 bases, with 14 bases left between them. Study-wide results and limits: It was held that diversity estimates obtained from one million T cells represented underestimates.

Through a sample-barcoded 5' primer and a J-beta primer mix, a second PCR was run for 7 to 11 cycles. TCRdb passed the 5' RACE reads through MiXCR, listing each CDR3 protein once. The table records 980,000 or so distinct CDR3 sequences, 48% of them present only once. The rearrangement links TRBV25-1 to TRBJ2-4; perhaps TRBD1 as D (5 bases). This clonotype was obtained from a man aged 25 to 40 in good health. Material: blood. Written as DNA, the CDR3 is TGTGCCAGCAGTCCAAGTTTAGGGGACAAAAACATTCAGTACTTC. This codes for CASSPSLGDKNIQYF.